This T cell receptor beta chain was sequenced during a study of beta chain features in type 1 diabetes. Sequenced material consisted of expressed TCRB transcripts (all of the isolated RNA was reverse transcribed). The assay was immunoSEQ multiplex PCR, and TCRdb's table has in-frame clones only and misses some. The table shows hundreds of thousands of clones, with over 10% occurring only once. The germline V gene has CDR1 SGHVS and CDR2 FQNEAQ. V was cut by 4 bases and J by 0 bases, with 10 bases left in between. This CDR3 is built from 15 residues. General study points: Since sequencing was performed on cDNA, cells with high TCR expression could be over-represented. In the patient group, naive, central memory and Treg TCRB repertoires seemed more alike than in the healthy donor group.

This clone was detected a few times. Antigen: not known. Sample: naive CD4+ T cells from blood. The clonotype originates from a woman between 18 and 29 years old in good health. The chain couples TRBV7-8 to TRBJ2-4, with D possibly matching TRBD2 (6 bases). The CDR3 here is CASSSRGLAKNIQYF. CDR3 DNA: TGTGCCAGCAGCTCCCGGGGACTAGCCAAAAACATTCAGTACTTC.